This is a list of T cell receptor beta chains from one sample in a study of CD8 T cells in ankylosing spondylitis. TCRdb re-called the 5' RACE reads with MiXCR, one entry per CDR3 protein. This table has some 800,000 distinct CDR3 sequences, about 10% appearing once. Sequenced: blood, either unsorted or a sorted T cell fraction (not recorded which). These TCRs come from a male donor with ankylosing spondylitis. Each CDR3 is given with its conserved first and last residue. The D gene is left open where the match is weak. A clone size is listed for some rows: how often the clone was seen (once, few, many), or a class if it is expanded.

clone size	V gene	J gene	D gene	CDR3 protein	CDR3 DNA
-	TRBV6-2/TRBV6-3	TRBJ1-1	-	CAHWDGYTEAFF	TGTGCCCATTGGGACGGTTACACTGAAGCTTTCTTT
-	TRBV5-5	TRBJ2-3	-	CASSLAPPGTHSTDTQYF	TGTGCCAGCAGCTTGGCCCCCCCGGGGACGCATAGCACAGATACGCAGTATTTT
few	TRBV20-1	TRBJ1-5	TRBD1	CSARGGTGREPQHF	TGCAGTGCTAGGGGTGGGACAGGGAGGGAGCCCCAGCATTTT
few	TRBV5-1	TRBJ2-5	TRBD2	CASSSGTSAETQYF	TGCGCCAGCAGCTCCGGGACTAGCGCCGAGACCCAGTACTTC
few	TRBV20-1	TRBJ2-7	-	CSARYGAGYEQYF	TGCAGTGCTAGGTACGGGGCGGGTTACGAGCAGTACTTC
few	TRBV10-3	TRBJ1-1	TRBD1	CAINAGTGRTEAFF	TGTGCCATCAACGCCGGGACAGGGAGGACTGAAGCTTTCTTT
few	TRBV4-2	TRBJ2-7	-	CASSQVGPPREQYF	TGTGCCAGCAGCCAAGTAGGACCCCCCCGCGAGCAGTACTTC
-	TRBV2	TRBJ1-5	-	CASSPGRSPNQPQHF	TGTGCCAGCAGTCCTGGACGGTCCCCGAATCAGCCCCAGCATTTT
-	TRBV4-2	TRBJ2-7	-	CASSQDWASATYEQYF	TGTGCCAGCAGCCAAGATTGGGCTAGCGCGACCTACGAGCAGTACTTC
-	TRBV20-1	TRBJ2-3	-	CSARKAATDTQYF	TGCAGTGCTAGGAAAGCGGCGACAGATACGCAGTATTTT
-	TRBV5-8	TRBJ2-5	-	CASCLGRQETQYF	TGTGCCAGCTGTCTGGGGAGACAAGAGACCCAGTACTTC
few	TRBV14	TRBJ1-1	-	CASSHKGTWGFHTEAFF	TGTGCCAGCTCCCACAAAGGGACGTGGGGGTTCCACACTGAAGCTTTCTTT
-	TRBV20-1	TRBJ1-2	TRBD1	CSASQGVTEGYTF	TGCAGTGCTAGCCAGGGGGTTACGGAGGGCTACACCTTC
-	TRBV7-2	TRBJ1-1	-	CASSLVTGGTEAFF	TGTGCCAGCAGCTTAGTAACGGGGGGCACTGAAGCTTTCTTT